A single T cell receptor beta chain is shown here with its context. TCRdb's copy holds only in-frame clones and misses some; the assay was immunoSEQ multiplex PCR. Of 200,000 to 250,000 clones in the sample, 85% to 90% were seen once. This sample stems from a study of blood T cell repertoires in COVID-19. Per germline, CDR1 MNHEY and CDR2 SVGEGT. Trimming removed 2 bases at V and 7 bases at J, with 15 bases between. CDR3 size: 14 residues. The sample taken for sequencing was peripheral blood. The chain employs TRBV6-2 or TRBV6-3 and TRBJ2-7, with TRBD1 as a possible D gene (6 bases). This receptor was identified in a woman in her fifties or sixties with acute or convalescent COVID-19. CDR3 sequence: CASSYRATGYEQYF. CDR3 DNA: TGTGCCAGCAGTTACCGAGCTACAGGGTATGAGCAGTACTTC.